A single sample gave rise to the 30 T cell receptor beta chains below, sequenced in a study of T cell changes during pregnancy in multiple sclerosis. Sequencing was performed with immunoSEQ multiplex PCR; in TCRdb, only in-frame clones are kept and a portion is missing. The sample records about 110,000 clones, 85% to 95% being singletons. The sample consisted of peripheral blood, taken after pregnancy. The source is a female donor with multiple sclerosis, enrolled in a pregnancy study.

J is TRBJ1-1 and V is TRBV5-1, with TRBD1 identical over 7 bases. V was clipped by 6 bases and J by 2 bases; unmatched bases: 7. The CDR3 is 14 residues long. In germline, CDR1 is SGHRS, CDR2 YFSETQ. Written as DNA, the CDR3 is TGCGCCAGCAACTTCGACAGGGTTAACACTGAAGCTTTCTTT. Translated, it gives CASNFDRVNTEAFF.

The J gene is TRBJ2-5, the V gene TRBV7-8; 8 bases fit TRBD2. With V trimmed by 5 bases and J by 11 bases, 19 bases remained unmatched. In germline, CDR1 is SGHVS, CDR2 FQNEAQ. The CDR3 is 16 amino acids. The CDR3 reads CASSPAGGEGGWEQYF. For the CDR3, the DNA is TGTGCCAGCAGCCCTGCGGGGGGAGAGGGAGGTTGGGAGCAGTACTTC.

J is TRBJ2-5 and V is TRBV6-5; 10 bases map to TRBD1. This CDR3 region has 14 residues. CDR1 is MNHEY, CDR2 SVGAGI, per germline. J gave up 5 bases and V 6 bases, and 6 bases lay outside the gene matches. The DNA of the CDR3 is TGTGCCAGCAGGGGACAGGGGCGCGGGGAGACCCAGTACTTC. Its translation is CASRGQGRGETQYF.

The V and J genes are TRBV9 and TRBJ1-2; perhaps TRBD1 as D (5 bases). Germline V lookup: CDR1 SGDLS, CDR2 YYNGEE. This CDR3 region has 15 residues. Trimming shortened V by 6 bases and J by 3 bases, and 18 bases separated the two germline ends. CDR3 nucleotides: TGTGCCAGCATCCTTTCTAGGGGATCCCACTATGGCTACACCTTC. Encoded protein: CASILSRGSHYGYTF.

CDR3 DNA sequence: TGCGCCAGCAGGGATACTATTAGCACAGATACGCAGTATTTT. It is translated as CASRDTISTDTQYF. V is TRBV5-1 and J is TRBJ2-3, with D unresolved. This CDR3 region has 14 residues. Looked up from germline, CDR1 is SGHRS and CDR2 is YFSETQ. Trimming stripped 5 bases from V and 0 bases from J, with 10 bases between.

The V gene is TRBV19, the J gene TRBJ2-7, with 9 positions matching TRBD2. This CDR3 has 14 amino acids. Unmatched junction bases numbered 7, after V lost 5 bases and J lost 5 bases. Germline V gives CDR1 LNHDA, CDR2 SQIVND (reference sequence). The CDR3 bases are TGTGCCAGTAGTCCCCTAGCGGGGAGTGACGAGCAGTACTTC. Translated: CASSPLAGSDEQYF.

This sequence joins TRBV6-1 and TRBJ1-3, with TRBD1 matching 7 bases. The germline CDR1 and CDR2 sequences are MNHNS and SASEGT. Trimming took 5 bases from V and 3 from J; bases not matched to a gene: 4. The CDR3 is 14 amino acids. The CDR3 DNA reads TGTGCCAGCAGTAGGGGGACAGTTGGAAACACCATATATTTT. As protein: CASSRGTVGNTIYF.

V and J are TRBV5-1 and TRBJ2-3; the D gene is possibly TRBD1 (5 bases). The CDR3 totals 15 residues. Germline CDR1 reads SGHRS; CDR2 reads YFSETQ. V gave up 0 bases and J gave up 1 base, with 9 bases separating them. The CDR3 DNA sequence: TGCGCCAGCAGCTTGGCGGACATTGGCACAGATACGCAGTATTTT. Translation: CASSLADIGTDTQYF.

This clone occurred once. The chain carries TRBV5-1 and TRBJ1-1, with TRBD1 matching over 10 bases. Germline CDR1 is SGHRS and CDR2 is YFSETQ. This CDR3 is built from 17 residues. With V trimmed by 0 bases and J by 4 bases, 9 bases remained unmatched. The chain's CDR3 is CASSLGGTGEGSTEAFF. As DNA, the CDR3 is TGCGCCAGCAGCTTGGGTGGGACAGGGGAGGGGAGCACTGAAGCTTTCTTT.

V usage is TRBV25-1 and J usage is TRBJ2-7; D might be TRBD1 (5 bases). Germline V gene sequence: CDR1 MGHDK, CDR2 SYGVNS. The V gene lost 4 bases and the J gene lost 4 bases, with 11 bases spanning the gap. The CDR3 has 13 amino acids. The DNA of the CDR3 is TGTGCCAGCAGTGTCTTCCAGGGATACGAGCAGTACTTC. Its protein product is CASSVFQGYEQYF.

The chain is built from TRBV7-9 and TRBJ1-1, with D perhaps matching TRBD1 (5 bases). Germline loops: CDR1 SEHNR, CDR2 FQNEAQ (reference sequence). V was cut by 6 bases and J by 3 bases, with 14 bases left in between. This CDR3 is built from 14 residues. The CDR3 loop reads CASRSPGGDTEAFF. The CDR3 bases are TGTGCCAGCAGATCTCCCGGAGGGGACACTGAAGCTTTCTTT.

The chain employs TRBV5-1 and TRBJ1-4; D is unclear. CDR3 size: 13 residues. The germline CDR1 and CDR2 sequences are SGHRS and YFSETQ. V gave up 2 bases and J gave up 7 bases, with 9 bases separating them. CDR3 DNA: TGCGCCAGCAGCTTACCAGATGGTGAAAAACTGTTTTTT. It codes for CASSLPDGEKLFF.

The rearrangement links TRBV6-6 to TRBJ2-2, with 7 positions matching TRBD1. This CDR3 is 15 amino acids long. Germline CDR1 MNHNY, CDR2 SVGAGI (reference sequence). J gave up 2 bases and V 6 bases, and 6 bases lay outside the gene matches. CDR3 loop: CASSLQGTNTGELFF. For the CDR3, the DNA is TGTGCCAGCAGCCTACAGGGGACCAACACCGGGGAGCTGTTTTTT.

The V and J genes are TRBV6-1 and TRBJ1-2, with 9 bases identical to TRBD1. The germline CDR1 and CDR2 sequences are MNHNS and SASEGT. This CDR3 spans 16 amino acids. V lost 4 bases and J lost 2; bases outside the gene matches: 8. The CDR3 spells CASSALVQGANYGYTF. In nucleotides, the CDR3 is TGTGCCAGCAGTGCATTAGTACAGGGGGCAAACTATGGCTACACCTTC.

V is TRBV18 and J is TRBJ2-7; 7 nucleotides agree with TRBD1. This CDR3 has 14 residues. Per the germline V gene, CDR1 is KGHSH and CDR2 is LQKENI. The V and J ends lost 5 bases and 5 bases, in that order; junction bases with no gene match: 9. CDR3 sequence (DNA): TGTGCCAGCTCAGATAAGACAGGGCCCCACGAGCAGTACTTC. Its translation: CASSDKTGPHEQYF. Full variable domain (remainder filled in from reference TRBV18 and TRBJ2-7): NAGVMQNPRHLVRRRGQEARLRCSPMKGHSHVYWYRQLPEEGLKFMVYLQKENIIDESGMPKERFSAEFPKEGPSILRIQQVVRGDSAAYFCASSDKTGPHEQYFGPGTRLTVT.

The V call is TRBV19, the J call TRBJ2-1, with 12 nucleotides matching TRBD2. The CDR3 is 17 residues long. With 6 bases clipped from V and 0 bases from J, the junction kept 6 bases outside the gene matches. Germline values: CDR1 LNHDA, CDR2 SQIVND (reference sequence). The CDR3 loop reads CASSSLAGGSSYNEQFF. The DNA for the CDR3 is TGTGCCAGTAGCAGTCTAGCGGGGGGGAGCTCCTACAATGAGCAGTTCTTC.

This chain links TRBV11-2 with TRBJ2-7; 13 bases match TRBD2. The CDR3 runs to 14 residues. V lost 5 bases, J lost 7 bases, and 5 bases stayed unmatched. Germline assignment: CDR1 SGHAT and CDR2 FQNNGV. CDR3 protein: CASSLRTSGGEQYF. The CDR3 region has the DNA TGTGCCAGCAGCCTCCGGACTAGCGGGGGTGAGCAGTACTTC.

J is TRBJ1-2 and V is TRBV5-5; possible D gene TRBD1, 5 bases. The germline V gene has CDR1 SGHKS and CDR2 YYEKEE (reference sequence). The V gene lost 4 bases and the J gene lost 8 bases, with 15 bases spanning the gap. This CDR3 region has 13 residues. The CDR3, as DNA: TGTGCCAGCAGCCTCTGGGACGGGAGAGGCTACACCTTC. It encodes CASSLWDGRGYTF.

This sequence joins TRBV30 and TRBJ2-1; D is perhaps TRBD2 (5 bases). Germline loops: CDR1 GTSNPN, CDR2 SVGIG (reference sequence). Trimming removed 0 bases from V and 8 bases from J, with 17 bases in between. The CDR3 loop spans 15 amino acids. This chain's CDR3 is CAWSVSRGPTDEQFF. CDR3 nucleotides: TGTGCCTGGAGTGTATCTCGGGGTCCCACGGATGAGCAGTTCTTC.

This chain uses TRBV29-1 with TRBJ2-3; D unclear. There are 13 residues in the CDR3. Germline V CDR1 and CDR2: SQVTM, ANQGSEA. Deletions cut 7 bases from V and 6 bases from J, with 17 bases between. The chain's CDR3 is CSGIRVDRDTQYF. Written as DNA, the CDR3 is TGCAGCGGGATCCGGGTGGATCGGGATACGCAGTATTTT.

The rearrangement uses TRBV30 and TRBJ1-1; D is possibly TRBD1 (6 bases). The CDR3 has 13 residues. Deletions cut 0 bases from V and 5 bases from J, with 10 bases between. Germline loops: CDR1 GTSNPN, CDR2 SVGIG (reference sequence). The CDR3 DNA reads TGTGCCTGGAGTGTAACAGGGTGGACTGAAGCTTTCTTT. It encodes CAWSVTGWTEAFF.

The chain combines TRBV1 with TRBJ1-2. TRBV1 is a pseudogene segment. The CDR3 is 17 amino acids. CDR3 sequence (DNA): TGCACCAGCAGCGAAGGGTTGGGAGACAAAGCTTACTATGGCTACACCTTC. Protein: CTSSEGLGDKAYYGYTF.

The gene calls are TRBV29-1 and TRBJ2-2; tentative D call: TRBD2 (5 bases). In germline, CDR1 is SQVTM, CDR2 ANQGSEA. The CDR3 runs to 16 residues. Trimming removed 0 bases at V and 4 bases at J, with 15 bases between. CDR3 protein: CSVEDDAGLSTGELFF. The CDR3 DNA reads as TGCAGCGTTGAAGATGACGCGGGTTTAAGCACCGGGGAGCTGTTTTTT.

V gene TRBV10-3 combines with J gene TRBJ1-5; D is possibly TRBD1 (5 bases). Per germline, CDR1 ENHRY and CDR2 SYGVKD. There are 15 residues in the CDR3. V lost 6 bases to trimming and J lost 6 bases, with 18 bases between them. In nucleotides, the CDR3 is TGTGCCATCAGCGGGGACTTCGGATCCGGTCAGCCCCAGCATTTT. It is translated as CAISGDFGSGQPQHF.

V gene TRBV27 combines with J gene TRBJ1-2; 9 bases map to TRBD1. Germline V lookup: CDR1 MNHEY, CDR2 SMNVEV (reference sequence). CDR3 length: 16 amino acids. Trimming at V came to 4 bases and at J to 0 bases, leaving 6 bases not matched to a gene. CDR3 sequence: CASSSLQGAANYGYTF. As DNA, the CDR3 is TGTGCCAGCAGTTCTTTACAGGGGGCAGCTAACTATGGCTACACCTTC.

The chain has TRBV29-1 and TRBJ1-3, with 9 nucleotides matching TRBD1. Trimming took 4 bases from V and 0 from J; bases not matched to a gene: 7. The CDR3 has 16 residues. From germline, CDR1 is SQVTM and CDR2 ANQGSEA. CDR3: CSVARMTGGSGNTIYF. In DNA form, the CDR3 reads TGCAGCGTTGCAAGGATGACAGGGGGCTCTGGAAACACCATATATTTT.

The chain has TRBV5-4 and TRBJ2-5; 8 nucleotides line up with TRBD2. Trimming took 4 bases from V and 1 from J; bases not matched to a gene: 12. Germline V gives CDR1 SGHNT, CDR2 YYREEE (reference sequence). CDR3 length: 17 residues. Here the CDR3 reads CASSRSGGAVAQETQYF. CDR3 coding DNA: TGTGCCAGCAGCCGGTCGGGGGGGGCAGTTGCCCAAGAGACCCAGTACTTC. The full variable domain, completed using reference TRBV5-4 and TRBJ2-5, is ETGVTQSPTHLIKTRGQQVTLRCSSQSGHNTVSWYQQALGQGPQFIFQYYREEENGRGNFPPRFSGLQFPNYSSELNVNALELDDSALYLCASSRSGGAVAQETQYFGPGTRLLVL.

The gene calls are TRBV19 and TRBJ1-1; D gene uncertain. This CDR3 comprises 15 residues. V lost 1 base and J lost 0, with 9 bases in between. The germline V gene encodes CDR1 LNHDA and CDR2 SQIVND (reference sequence). The CDR3 DNA reads as TGTGCCAGTAGTATAGGCAGGATCATGAACACTGAAGCTTTCTTT. Amino acids: CASSIGRIMNTEAFF.

CDR3 nucleotide sequence: TGTGCCTGGAGTGTATGGCAGGGCGACGAGCAGTACTTC. Its protein is CAWSVWQGDEQYF. The J gene is TRBJ2-7, the V gene TRBV30; TRBD1 might be the D (5 bases). This CDR3 has 13 amino acids. Germline assignment: CDR1 GTSNPN and CDR2 SVGIG (reference sequence). V was shortened by 0 bases and J by 5 bases, with 11 bases between the two germline ends.

The chain combines TRBV6-1 with TRBJ2-7; 7 nucleotides line up with TRBD1. The ends lost 4 bases at V and 1 base at J; junction bases unmatched: 4. The germline V gene encodes CDR1 MNHNS and CDR2 SASEGT. CDR3 size: 14 residues. CDR3 sequence (DNA): TGTGCCAGCAGTGTGATGACAGGGTCCTACGAGCAGTACTTC. Its translation is CASSVMTGSYEQYF.